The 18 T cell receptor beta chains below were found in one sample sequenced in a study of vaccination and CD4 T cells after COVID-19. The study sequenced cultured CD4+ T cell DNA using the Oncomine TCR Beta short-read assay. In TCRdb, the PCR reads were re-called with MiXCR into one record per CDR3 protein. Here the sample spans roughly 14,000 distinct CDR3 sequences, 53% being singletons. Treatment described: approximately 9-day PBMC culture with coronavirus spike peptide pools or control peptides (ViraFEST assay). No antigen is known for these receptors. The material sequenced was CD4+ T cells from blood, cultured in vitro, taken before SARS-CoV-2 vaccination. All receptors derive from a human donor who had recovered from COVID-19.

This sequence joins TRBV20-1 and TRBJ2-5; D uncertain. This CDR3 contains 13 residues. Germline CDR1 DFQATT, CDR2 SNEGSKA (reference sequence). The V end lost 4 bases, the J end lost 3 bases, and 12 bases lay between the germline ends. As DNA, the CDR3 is TGCAGTGCTACTAGGTGGAGAGAAGAGACCCAGTACTTC. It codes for CSATRWREETQYF.

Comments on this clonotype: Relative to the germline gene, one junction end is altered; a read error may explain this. CDR3 region: CASSVAPPGTVYEQYF. CDR3 DNA: TGTGCCAGCAGCGTAGCCCCCCCGGGGACAGTCTACGAGCAGTACTTC. The rearrangement joins TRBV7-8 to TRBJ2-7; 7 nucleotides agree with TRBD1. Germline CDR1 and CDR2: SGHVS and FQNEAQ. The CDR3 covers 16 residues.

CDR3 in amino acids: CSARKTTSGERNEQFF. In DNA form, the CDR3 reads TGCAGTGCTAGGAAAACGACTAGCGGGGAGCGCAATGAGCAGTTCTTC. The genes are TRBV20-1 and TRBJ2-1; 11 positions agree with TRBD2. Unmatched junction bases numbered 10, after V lost 3 bases and J lost 6 bases. This CDR3 region has 16 residues. Germline V gene data show CDR1 as DFQATT and CDR2 as SNEGSKA (reference sequence).

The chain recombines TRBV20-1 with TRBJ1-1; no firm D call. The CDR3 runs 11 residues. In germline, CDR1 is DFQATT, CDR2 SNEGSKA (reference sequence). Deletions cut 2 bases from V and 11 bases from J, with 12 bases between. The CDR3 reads CSARTERGAFF. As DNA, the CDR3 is TGCAGTGCTAGAACCGAACGAGGGGCTTTCTTT.

Written as DNA, the CDR3 is TGCGCCAGCAGCTTGGTGCCAAGGCAGAACTATGGCTACACCTTC. It encodes CASSLVPRQNYGYTF. This chain joins TRBV5-1 and TRBJ1-2; D gene uncertain. V was trimmed by 0 bases and J by 2 bases, leaving 11 bases between them. Germline-derived CDR1 and CDR2 are SGHRS and YFSETQ. This CDR3 is 15 amino acids long. Variable domain in full (rest from reference TRBV5-1 and TRBJ1-2): KAGVTQTPRYLIKTRGQQVTLSCSPISGHRSVSWYQQTPGQGLQFLFEYFSETQRNKGNFPGRFSGRQFSNSRSEMNVSTLELGDSALYLCASSLVPRQNYGYTFGSGTRLTVV.

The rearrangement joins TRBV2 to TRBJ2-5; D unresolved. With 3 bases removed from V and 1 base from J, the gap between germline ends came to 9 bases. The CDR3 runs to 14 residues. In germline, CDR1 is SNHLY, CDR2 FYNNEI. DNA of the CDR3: TGTGCCAGCAGTGACGGCAGATCCCAAGAGACCCAGTACTTC. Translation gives CASSDGRSQETQYF. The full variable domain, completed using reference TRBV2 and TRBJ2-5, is EPEVTQTPSHQVTQMGQEVILRCVPISNHLYFYWYRQILGQKVEFLVSFYNNEISEKSEIFDDQFSVERPDGSNFTLKIRSTKLEDSAMYFCASSDGRSQETQYFGPGTRLLVL.

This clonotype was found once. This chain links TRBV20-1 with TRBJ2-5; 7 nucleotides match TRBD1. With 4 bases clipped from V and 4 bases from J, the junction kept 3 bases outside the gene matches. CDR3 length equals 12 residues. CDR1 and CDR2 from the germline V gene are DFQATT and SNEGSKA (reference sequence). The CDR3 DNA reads TGCAGTGCTACCGACAGGGTAGAGACCCAGTACTTC. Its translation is CSATDRVETQYF.

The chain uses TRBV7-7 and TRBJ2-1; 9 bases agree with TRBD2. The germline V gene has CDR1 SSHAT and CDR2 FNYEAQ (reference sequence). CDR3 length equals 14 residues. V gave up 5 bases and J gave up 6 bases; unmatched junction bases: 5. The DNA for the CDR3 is TGTGCCAGCAGCCGGGGGACTAGCCTCAATGAGCAGTTCTTC. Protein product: CASSRGTSLNEQFF.

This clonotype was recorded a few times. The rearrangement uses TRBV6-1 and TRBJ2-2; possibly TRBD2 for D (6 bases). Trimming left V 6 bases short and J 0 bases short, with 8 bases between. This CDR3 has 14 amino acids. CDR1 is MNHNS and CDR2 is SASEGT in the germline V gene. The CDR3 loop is CASRRDTNTGELFF. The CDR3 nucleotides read TGTGCCAGCAGGCGGGATACGAACACCGGGGAGCTGTTTTTT.

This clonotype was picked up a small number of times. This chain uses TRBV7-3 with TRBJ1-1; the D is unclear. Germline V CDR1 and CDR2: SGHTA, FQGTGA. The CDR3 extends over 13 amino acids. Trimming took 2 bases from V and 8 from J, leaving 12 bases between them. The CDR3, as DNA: TGTGCCAGCAGCTTACTCGGACTGGCAGAAGCTTTCTTT. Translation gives CASSLLGLAEAFF. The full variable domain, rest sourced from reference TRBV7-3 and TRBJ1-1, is GAGVSQTPSNKVTEKGKYVELRCDPISGHTALYWYRQSLGQGPEFLIYFQGTGAADDSGLPNDRFFAVRPEGSVSTLKIQRTERGDSAVYLCASSLLGLAEAFFGQGTRLTVV.

As DNA, the CDR3 is TGTGCCAGCAGAGAGCCGGGACAGGAGCATGGCTACACCTTC. Translation gives CASREPGQEHGYTF. The chain is built from TRBV6-2 or TRBV6-3 and TRBJ1-2, with 8 positions matching TRBD1. Germline V gene lookup returns CDR1 MNHEY and CDR2 SVGEGT. V lost 6 bases, J lost 6 bases, and 9 bases stayed unmatched. The CDR3 is 14 residues long.

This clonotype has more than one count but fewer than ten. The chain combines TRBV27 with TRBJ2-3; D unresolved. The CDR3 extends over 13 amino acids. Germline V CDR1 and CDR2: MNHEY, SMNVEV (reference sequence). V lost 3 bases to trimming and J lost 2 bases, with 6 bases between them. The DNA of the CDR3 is TGTGCCAGCAGTTTCCAAACCACAGATACGCAGTATTTT. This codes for CASSFQTTDTQYF.

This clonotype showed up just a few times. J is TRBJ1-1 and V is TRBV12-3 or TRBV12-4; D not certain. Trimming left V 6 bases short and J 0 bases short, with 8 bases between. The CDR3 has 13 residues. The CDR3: CASSPPLNTEAFF. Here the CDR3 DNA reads TGTGCCAGCAGCCCTCCCCTGAACACTGAAGCTTTCTTT.

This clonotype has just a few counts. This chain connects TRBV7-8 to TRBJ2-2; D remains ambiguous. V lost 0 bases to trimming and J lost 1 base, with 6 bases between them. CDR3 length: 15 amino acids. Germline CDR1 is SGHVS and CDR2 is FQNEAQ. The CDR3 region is CASSLAGRNTGELFF. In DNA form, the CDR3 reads TGTGCCAGCAGCTTAGCCGGGCGGAACACCGGGGAGCTGTTTTTT.

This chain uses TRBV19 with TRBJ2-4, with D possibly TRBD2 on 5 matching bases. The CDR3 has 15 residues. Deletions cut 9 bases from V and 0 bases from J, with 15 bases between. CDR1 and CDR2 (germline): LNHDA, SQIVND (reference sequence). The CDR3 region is CASRIEGLAKNIQYF. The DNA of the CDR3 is TGTGCCAGCCGCATTGAGGGCCTAGCCAAAAACATTCAGTACTTC.

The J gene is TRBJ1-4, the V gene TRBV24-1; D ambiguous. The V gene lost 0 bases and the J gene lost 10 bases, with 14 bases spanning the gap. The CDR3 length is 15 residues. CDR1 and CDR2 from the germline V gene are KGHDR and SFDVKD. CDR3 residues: CATSDLNTITIKLFF. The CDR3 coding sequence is TGTGCCACCAGTGATTTGAACACCATAACGATAAAACTGTTTTTT.

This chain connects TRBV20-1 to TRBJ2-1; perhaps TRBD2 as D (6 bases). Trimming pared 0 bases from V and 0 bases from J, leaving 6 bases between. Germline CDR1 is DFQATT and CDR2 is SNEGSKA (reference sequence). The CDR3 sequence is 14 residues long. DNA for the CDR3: TGCAGTGCTAGAGATAGCGGCTCCTACAATGAGCAGTTCTTC. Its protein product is CSARDSGSYNEQFF.

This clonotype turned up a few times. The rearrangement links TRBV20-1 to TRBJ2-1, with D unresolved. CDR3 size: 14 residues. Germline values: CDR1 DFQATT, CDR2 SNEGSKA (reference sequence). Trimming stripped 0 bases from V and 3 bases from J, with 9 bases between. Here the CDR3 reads CSARDPYDYNEQFF. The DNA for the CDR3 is TGCAGTGCTAGAGACCCTTACGACTACAATGAGCAGTTCTTC.